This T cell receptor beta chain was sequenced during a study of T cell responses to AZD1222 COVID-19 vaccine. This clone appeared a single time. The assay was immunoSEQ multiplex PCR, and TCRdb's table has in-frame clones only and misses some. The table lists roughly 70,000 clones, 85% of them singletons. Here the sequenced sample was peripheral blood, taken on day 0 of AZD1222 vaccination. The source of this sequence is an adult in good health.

The CDR3 DNA reads as TGTGCCAGCAGTTTACCGGCAGGGAATTCACCCCTCCACTTT. This encodes CASSLPAGNSPLHF. V and J are TRBV27 and TRBJ1-6; possible D gene TRBD1, 5 bases. Germline lookup yields CDR1 MNHEY and CDR2 SMNVEV (reference sequence). Trimming left V 2 bases short and J 7 bases short, with 9 bases between. The CDR3 spans 14 residues.